The 7 T cell receptor beta chains below all came from one sample that was sequenced in a study of immune characterization of retroperitoneal liposarcoma. TCRdb re-called the PCR reads through MiXCR, storing one row per CDR3 protein. The sample lists 2,900 or so distinct CDR3 sequences, around half seen once, with roughly 50% in the top ten. Sequenced material: tumor tissue. These receptors originate from a male donor with retroperitoneal liposarcoma.

V usage is TRBV3-1 and J usage is TRBJ2-5; no firm D call. This CDR3 comprises 14 residues. The ends were cut back, 0 bases at V and 2 bases at J, with 7 bases in the middle. From germline, CDR1 is LGHDT and CDR2 YNNKEL (reference sequence). The CDR3 sequence: CASSQDTDQETQYF. The CDR3 DNA is TGTGCCAGCAGCCAAGATACGGATCAAGAGACCCAGTACTTC.

V gene TRBV6-5 combines with J gene TRBJ2-1; the D gene is possibly TRBD1 (5 bases). Trimming left V 6 bases short and J 4 bases short, with 25 bases between. The CDR3 sequence is 18 residues long. CDR1 is MNHEY, CDR2 SVGAGI, per germline. The CDR3 nucleotides are TGTGCCAGCAGGACCGGACACCCGTCTACCTACTATTACAATGAGCAGTTCTTC. Its protein is CASRTGHPSTYYYNEQFF.

The rearrangement uses TRBV6-1 and TRBJ1-3; maybe TRBD1 (5 bases). Trimming removed 5 bases at V and 1 base at J, with 12 bases between. Germline V gene data show CDR1 as MNHNS and CDR2 as SASEGT. This CDR3 has 15 residues. CDR3: CASSPTGASGNTIYF. CDR3 DNA sequence: TGTGCCAGCAGTCCTACAGGAGCATCTGGAAACACCATATATTTT.

This sequence joins TRBV6-1 and TRBJ2-1; 8 nucleotides align to TRBD1. The end of the DNA aligns better with TRBJ2-5, so the J call may be wrong. In germline, CDR1 is MNHNS, CDR2 SASEGT. There are 14 residues in the CDR3. CDR3 in amino acids: CASSLQGEEETQYF. The DNA for the CDR3 is TGTGCCAGCAGTTTACAGGGGGAAGAAGAGACCCAGTACTTC.

This clonotype was seen more than once but under ten times. The rearrangement joins TRBV7-8 to TRBJ2-1; no clear D gene. Germline lookup yields CDR1 SGHVS and CDR2 FQNEAQ. This CDR3 has 13 amino acids. V was pared by 5 bases and J by 13 bases, with 18 bases between. The CDR3 loop is CASSRTIQETQFF. The CDR3 region has the DNA TGTGCCAGCAGCCGGACGATACAAGAGACCCAGTTCTTC.

There are a few counts of this clonotype. V gene TRBV12-3 or TRBV12-4 combines with J gene TRBJ2-1; D is ambiguous. Matching the DNA end better, TRBJ2-5 makes the J call doubtful. This CDR3 is 15 amino acids long. DNA of the CDR3: TGTGCCAGCAGTTCTGGTTCCACCATGTTAGAGACCCAGTACTTC. Amino acid sequence: CASSSGSTMLETQYF.

By its share, this clonotype is medium-sized (0.01 to 0.1%). At one of its ends the junction is not consistent with the germline gene, which may arise from a read error. V usage is TRBV6-1 and J usage is TRBJ2-5; D call uncertain. The CDR3 spans 13 residues. Looked up from germline, CDR1 is MNHNS and CDR2 is SASEGT. The CDR3 DNA sequence: TGTGCCAGCAGCTCCCGACCCCAAGGGACCCAGTACTTC. This codes for CASSSRPQGTQYF.